A single sample is the source of the 21 T cell receptor beta chains below, sequenced in a study of T cell responses to AZD1222 COVID-19 vaccine. Clones were read by immunoSEQ multiplex PCR, and TCRdb kept only the in-frame ones, dropping some. The sample includes 110,000 to 150,000 clones, 89% of them seen just once. The sample here was peripheral blood, taken on day 0 of AZD1222 vaccination. The origin of the receptors is an adult in good health.

In this sample, this clone turned up once. The chain is built from TRBV7-9 and TRBJ1-3; no clear D gene. Trimming took 4 bases from V and 4 from J, leaving 5 bases between them. The CDR3 has 12 amino acids. Germline V gene data show CDR1 as SEHNR and CDR2 as FQNEAQ (reference sequence). The CDR3 here is CASSSAGNTIYF. DNA of the CDR3: TGTGCCAGCAGCTCCGCAGGAAACACCATATATTTT. Based on the CDR3 plus reference TRBV7-9 and TRBJ1-3, the full variable domain is DTGVSQNPRHKITKRGQNVTFRCDPISEHNRLYWYRQTLGQGPEFLTYFQNEAQLEKSRLLSDRFSAERPKGSFSTLEIQRTEQGDSAMYLCASSSAGNTIYFGEGSWLTVV.

The gene calls are TRBV27 and TRBJ2-2; no clear D. The CDR3 spans 13 residues. Trimming cost V 3 bases and J 6 bases, with 8 bases left between them. Per germline, CDR1 MNHEY and CDR2 SMNVEV (reference sequence). The chain's CDR3 is CASSFMHAGELFF. In DNA, the CDR3 is TGTGCCAGCAGTTTTATGCACGCCGGGGAGCTGTTTTTT.

The gene calls are TRBV4-1 and TRBJ1-6; D is unclear. Trimming shortened V by 0 bases and J by 10 bases, and 13 bases separated the two germline ends. From germline, CDR1 is MGHRA and CDR2 YSYEKL. The CDR3 contains 15 residues. Written as DNA, the CDR3 is TGCGCCAGCAGCCAAGATATTTCCCCGGGCTCACCCCTCCACTTT. It codes for CASSQDISPGSPLHF.

V and J are TRBV29-1 and TRBJ1-1, with 10 bases that match TRBD1. This CDR3 region has 12 residues. The germline V gene encodes CDR1 SQVTM and CDR2 ANQGSEA. V lost 5 bases to trimming and J lost 7 bases; unmatched junction nucleotides: 4. The CDR3 sequence is CSVRQGADEAFF. The DNA for the CDR3 is TGCAGCGTTCGACAGGGGGCAGATGAAGCTTTCTTT. The full variable domain, in which reference TRBV29-1 and TRBJ1-1 provide the parts outside the CDR3, is SAVISQKPSRDICQRGTSLTIQCQVDSQVTMMFWYRQQPGQSLTLIATANQGSEATYESGFVIDKFPISRPNLTFSTLTVSNMSPEDSSIYLCSVRQGADEAFFGQGTRLTVV.

This clone has a single count. The V and J genes are TRBV18 and TRBJ2-1; 7 bases are shared with TRBD2. CDR1 is KGHSH, CDR2 LQKENI, per germline. The CDR3 has 18 amino acids. V was pared by 3 bases and J by 2 bases, with 13 bases of the junction left unmatched. The CDR3 coding sequence is TGTGCCAGCTCACCTCCCTTGGGCGCTAGCGGAACCTACAATGAGCAGTTCTTC. This sequence encodes CASSPPLGASGTYNEQFF.

V usage is TRBV4-3 and J usage is TRBJ2-5; 15 nucleotides match TRBD2. With 4 bases clipped from V and 0 bases from J, the junction kept 6 bases outside the gene matches. CDR1 LGHNA and CDR2 YSLEER come from the germline V gene. This CDR3 is 18 amino acids long. The CDR3 protein is CASSPRTSGRGYQETQYF. CDR3 nucleotides: TGCGCCAGCAGCCCGCGGACTAGCGGGAGGGGGTACCAAGAGACCCAGTACTTC.

This rearrangement joins TRBV12-5 to TRBJ1-1; 8 positions agree with TRBD1. Germline CDR1 and CDR2: LGHNT and FRNRAP. This CDR3 contains 15 residues. Losses at the gene ends were 1 base for V and 1 base for J; bases not matched to a gene: 2. The CDR3, as DNA: TGTGCTAGTGGTTTGGGAGGGACAGGGAACACTGAAGCTTTCTTT. Protein: CASGLGGTGNTEAFF.

The CDR3 DNA sequence: TGTGCCACCAGCAGAGAAAAGGGTTCCTGGAGCAATCAGCCCCAGCATTTT. Translated, it gives CATSREKGSWSNQPQHF. The chain couples TRBV15 to TRBJ1-5; D gene uncertain. The V end lost 0 bases, the J end lost 1 base, and 13 bases lay between the germline ends. The CDR3 extends over 17 amino acids. Germline V gene sequence: CDR1 LNHNV, CDR2 YYDKDF (reference sequence).

This chain joins TRBV18 and TRBJ2-6; weak D call: TRBD1 (5 bases). The CDR3 runs 15 residues. Germline CDR1 KGHSH, CDR2 LQKENI. The ends were cut back, 1 base at V and 4 bases at J, with 8 bases in the middle. CDR3 in DNA: TGTGCCAGCTCACCACAGGGGTCCGGGGCCAACGTCCTGACTTTC. This gives the protein CASSPQGSGANVLTF.

The chain uses TRBV28 and TRBJ1-1; 8 positions agree with TRBD1. The CDR3 loop spans 14 amino acids. V was clipped by 5 bases and J by 5 bases; unmatched bases: 7. The germline V gene has CDR1 MDHEN and CDR2 SYDVKM. The CDR3 loop is CASSIRQGRTEAFF. The CDR3 region has the DNA TGTGCCAGCAGTATTCGACAGGGGAGAACTGAAGCTTTCTTT.

With regard to this clone: Distinct nucleotide sequences in the sample also encode this CDR3. The rearrangement links TRBV7-8 to TRBJ1-3; a weak D match, TRBD1 (6 bases). Germline V gene sequence: CDR1 SGHVS, CDR2 FQNEAQ. With 1 base removed from V and 8 bases from J, the gap between germline ends came to 21 bases. The CDR3 contains 17 residues. The CDR3 spells CASSLEWGLPGWDTIYF. The CDR3 bases are TGTGCCAGCAGCTTAGAGTGGGGGCTCCCGGGTTGGGACACCATATATTTT.

This clone occurred once. This sequence joins TRBV6-4 and TRBJ2-7; D remains unclear. The length of the CDR3 is 12 residues. With 2 bases removed from V and 5 bases from J, the gap between germline ends came to 7 bases. Germline lookup yields CDR1 MRHNA and CDR2 SNTAGT. The CDR3 DNA is TGTGCCAGCAGTGACAGACCCCACGAGCAGTACTTC. Amino acid sequence: CASSDRPHEQYF.

This clone was recorded a few times. This chain uses TRBV7-2 with TRBJ1-3, with D possibly TRBD1 on 5 matching bases. This CDR3 spans 15 amino acids. CDR1 SGHTA and CDR2 FQGNSA come from the germline V gene. V lost 2 bases and J lost 0, with 8 bases in between. CDR3: CASSLRDPSGNTIYF. CDR3 nucleotide sequence: TGTGCCAGCAGCTTAAGGGACCCCTCTGGAAACACCATATATTTT.

The gene calls are TRBV28 and TRBJ2-7, with TRBD1 matching over 7 bases. The CDR3 is made up of 15 amino acids. J lost 3 bases, V lost 3 bases, and 8 bases had no gene match. CDR1 MDHEN and CDR2 SYDVKM come from the germline V gene. As DNA, the CDR3 is TGTGCCAGCAGTTTGGCAGGGGGTGCTAGCTACGAGCAGTACTTC. As protein: CASSLAGGASYEQYF. Full variable domain (outside the CDR3, taken from reference TRBV28 and TRBJ2-7): DVKVTQSSRYLVKRTGEKVFLECVQDMDHENMFWYRQDPGLGLRLIYFSYDVKMKEKGDIPEGYSVSREKKERFSLILESASTNQTSMYLCASSLAGGASYEQYFGPGTRLTVT.

This clone came up once. V is TRBV5-5 and J is TRBJ2-3; TRBD2 agrees at 7 bases. Unmatched junction bases numbered 12, after V lost 2 bases and J lost 6 bases. The CDR3 is 16 amino acids. Germline V gene sequence: CDR1 SGHKS, CDR2 YYEKEE (reference sequence). DNA of the CDR3: TGTGCCAGCAGCTTAGGACTAGGGGATGGGGAGGATACGCAGTATTTT. Residues: CASSLGLGDGEDTQYF. Looking up the rest from reference TRBV5-5 and TRBJ2-3 gives the full variable domain: DAGVTQSPTHLIKTRGQQVTLRCSPISGHKSVSWYQQVLGQGPQFIFQYYEKEERGRGNFPDRFSARQFPNYSSELNVNALLLGDSALYLCASSLGLGDGEDTQYFGPGTRLTVL.

This chain links TRBV5-4 with TRBJ1-2; 7 bases align to TRBD1. V gave up 4 bases and J gave up 4 bases; unmatched junction bases: 10. The CDR3 has 15 amino acids. The germline V gene encodes CDR1 SGHNT and CDR2 YYREEE (reference sequence). CDR3 nucleotide sequence: TGTGCCAGCAGCCCCAGGACAGGCGGATCCTATGGCTACACCTTC. It codes for CASSPRTGGSYGYTF.

The chain couples TRBV4-1 to TRBJ2-7; possible D gene TRBD1, 6 bases. This CDR3 has 16 amino acids. The germline gives CDR1 MGHRA, CDR2 YSYEKL. V shed 4 bases and J shed 0 bases, with 16 bases lying between them. The CDR3, as DNA: TGCGCCAGCAGCCCACACCTCGACAGGAGCTCCTACGAGCAGTACTTC. Protein sequence: CASSPHLDRSSYEQYF.

The V call is TRBV9, the J call TRBJ2-1; 11 bases agree with TRBD2. Germline CDR1 is SGDLS and CDR2 is YYNGEE. With V trimmed by 3 bases and J by 3 bases, 8 bases remained unmatched. The CDR3 loop spans 17 amino acids. This CDR3 reads CASSEALAGENYNEQFF. As DNA, the CDR3 is TGTGCCAGCAGCGAGGCACTAGCGGGGGAGAACTACAATGAGCAGTTCTTC.

The V and J genes are TRBV9 and TRBJ1-2, with a tentative D call TRBD1 (5 bases). Germline assignment: CDR1 SGDLS and CDR2 YYNGEE. This CDR3 is 14 amino acids long. The V and J ends lost 4 bases and 2 bases respectively, with 12 bases between them. This CDR3 is CASSPQDNNYGYTF. The CDR3 nucleotides are TGTGCCAGCAGCCCTCAGGACAACAACTATGGCTACACCTTC.

V usage is TRBV18 and J usage is TRBJ2-7; 8 nucleotides line up with TRBD2. This CDR3 is built from 15 residues. The ends lost 1 base at V and 0 bases at J; junction bases unmatched: 2. The V gene's germline CDR1 is KGHSH and CDR2 LQKENI. CDR3 loop: CASSPRSGSSYEQYF. CDR3 DNA: TGTGCCAGCTCACCACGAAGCGGGAGCTCCTACGAGCAGTACTTC.

The chain recombines TRBV5-6 with TRBJ2-3; 10 nucleotides match TRBD2. From germline, CDR1 is SGHDT and CDR2 YYEEEE. This CDR3 has 17 amino acids. Trimming at V came to 0 bases and at J to 3 bases, leaving 7 bases not matched to a gene. CDR3 coding DNA: TGTGCCAGCAGCTTGGAGCTAGCGGGGGTTCAGACAGATACGCAGTATTTT. The encoded protein is CASSLELAGVQTDTQYF.